The table lists the clone carrying this T cell receptor beta chain with a few counts. Its cognate antigen is unknown. The data stem from a study of molecular identifiers for immune sequencing clone quantification. Across the whole study: In replicates, RNA taken from roughly 20,000 or 100,000 naive CD8 cells was divided five ways, and four portions underwent sequencing.

General study findings and limits: Under 1% of molecules in naive cells, but over 98% of effector molecules, belonged to clones above 20 RNA copies. Jurkat TCR RNA that was spiked in from one cell was reportedly detectable among approximately 900,000 naive cells.

Making the bulk TCR libraries relied on previously described methods and listed TCR primers. TCRdb re-derived calls from the PCR reads in MiXCR, one entry per CDR3 protein. The profile shows under 600,000 distinct CDR3 sequences, over 20% of them singletons. V lost 5 bases, J lost 0 bases, and 14 bases lay in between. CDR3 length equals 17 residues. Germline CDR1 reads KGHSH; CDR2 reads LQKENI. This chain joins TRBV18 and TRBJ1-6; D remains ambiguous. Sequences were obtained from naive CD8+ T cells from blood, with Jurkat cell RNA spiked in. The subset was: FACS-sorted CD8+CD4-CCR7+CD45RA+ naive T cells. This receptor was identified in a human donor in good health. Some libraries in this study had Jurkat cell RNA spiked in. In nucleotides, the CDR3 is TGTGCCAGCTCAGAGGATTCGAGAAGCTCCTATAATTCACCCCTCCACTTT. Its protein product is CASSEDSRSSYNSPLHF.